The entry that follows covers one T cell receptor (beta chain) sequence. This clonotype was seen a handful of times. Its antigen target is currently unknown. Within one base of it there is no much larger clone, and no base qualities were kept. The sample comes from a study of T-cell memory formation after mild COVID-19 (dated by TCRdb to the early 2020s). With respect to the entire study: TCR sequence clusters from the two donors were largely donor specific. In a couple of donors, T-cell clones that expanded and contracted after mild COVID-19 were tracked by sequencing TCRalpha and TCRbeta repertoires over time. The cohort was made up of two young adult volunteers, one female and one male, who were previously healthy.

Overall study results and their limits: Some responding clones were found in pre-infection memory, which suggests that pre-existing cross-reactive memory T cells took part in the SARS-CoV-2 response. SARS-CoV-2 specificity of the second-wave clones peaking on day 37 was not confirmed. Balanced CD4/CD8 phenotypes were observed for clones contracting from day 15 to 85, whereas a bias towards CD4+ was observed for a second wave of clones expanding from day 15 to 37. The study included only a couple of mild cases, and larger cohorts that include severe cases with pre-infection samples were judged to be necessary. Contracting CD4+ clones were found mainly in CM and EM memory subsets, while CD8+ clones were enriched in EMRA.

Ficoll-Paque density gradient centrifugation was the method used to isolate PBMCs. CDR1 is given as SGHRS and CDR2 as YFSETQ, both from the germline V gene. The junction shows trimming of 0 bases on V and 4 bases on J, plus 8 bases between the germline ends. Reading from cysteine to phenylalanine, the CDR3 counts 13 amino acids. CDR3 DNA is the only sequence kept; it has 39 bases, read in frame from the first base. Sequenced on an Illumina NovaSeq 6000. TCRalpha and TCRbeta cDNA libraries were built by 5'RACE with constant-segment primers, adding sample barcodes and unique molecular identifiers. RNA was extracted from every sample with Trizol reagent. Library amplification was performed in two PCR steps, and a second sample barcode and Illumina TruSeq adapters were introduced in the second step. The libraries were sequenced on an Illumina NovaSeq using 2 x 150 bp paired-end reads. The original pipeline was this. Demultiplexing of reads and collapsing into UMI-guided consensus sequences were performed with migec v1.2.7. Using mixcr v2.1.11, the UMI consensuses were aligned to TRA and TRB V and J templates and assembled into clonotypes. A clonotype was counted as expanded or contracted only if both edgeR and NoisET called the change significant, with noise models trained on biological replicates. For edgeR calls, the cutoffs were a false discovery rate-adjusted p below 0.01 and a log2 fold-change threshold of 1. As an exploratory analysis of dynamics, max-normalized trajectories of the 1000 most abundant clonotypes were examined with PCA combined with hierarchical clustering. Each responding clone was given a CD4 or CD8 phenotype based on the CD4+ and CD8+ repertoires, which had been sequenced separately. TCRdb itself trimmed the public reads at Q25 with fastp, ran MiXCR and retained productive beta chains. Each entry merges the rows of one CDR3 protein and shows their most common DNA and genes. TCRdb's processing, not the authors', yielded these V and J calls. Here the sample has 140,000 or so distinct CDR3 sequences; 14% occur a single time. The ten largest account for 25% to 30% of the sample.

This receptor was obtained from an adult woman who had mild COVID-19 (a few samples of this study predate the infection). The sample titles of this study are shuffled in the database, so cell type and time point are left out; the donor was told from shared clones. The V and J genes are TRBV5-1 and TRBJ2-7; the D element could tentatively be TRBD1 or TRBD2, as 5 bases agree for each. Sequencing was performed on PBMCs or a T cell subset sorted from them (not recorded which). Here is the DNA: TGCGCCAGCAGCTTGGATGGGGGATACGAGCAGTACTTC. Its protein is CASSLDGGYEQYF.